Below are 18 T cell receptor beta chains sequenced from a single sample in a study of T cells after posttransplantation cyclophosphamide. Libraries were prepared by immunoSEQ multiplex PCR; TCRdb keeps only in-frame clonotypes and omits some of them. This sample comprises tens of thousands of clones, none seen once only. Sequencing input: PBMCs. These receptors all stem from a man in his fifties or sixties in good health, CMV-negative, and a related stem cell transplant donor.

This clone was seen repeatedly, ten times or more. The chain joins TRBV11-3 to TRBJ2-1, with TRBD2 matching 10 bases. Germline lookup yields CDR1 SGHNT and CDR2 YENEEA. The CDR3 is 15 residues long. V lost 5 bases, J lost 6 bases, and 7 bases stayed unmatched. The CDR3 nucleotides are TGTGCCAGCAGCAAACCTAGCGGGAGTTTCAATGAGCAGTTCTTC. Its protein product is CASSKPSGSFNEQFF.

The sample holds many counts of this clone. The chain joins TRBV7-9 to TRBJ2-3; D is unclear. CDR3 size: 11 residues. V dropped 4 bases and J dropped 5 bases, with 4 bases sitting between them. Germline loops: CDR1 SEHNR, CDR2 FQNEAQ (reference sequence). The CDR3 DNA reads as TGTGCCAGCAGCTCTCTAGATACGCAGTATTTT. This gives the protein CASSSLDTQYF.

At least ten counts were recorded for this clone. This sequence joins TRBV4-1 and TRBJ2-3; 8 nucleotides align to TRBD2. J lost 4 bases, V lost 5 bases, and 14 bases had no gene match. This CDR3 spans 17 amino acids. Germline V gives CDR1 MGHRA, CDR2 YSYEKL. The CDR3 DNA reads TGCGCCAGCAGCTTCAAACGTGCAGCGGGAGTAGCAGATACGCAGTATTTT. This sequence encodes CASSFKRAAGVADTQYF.

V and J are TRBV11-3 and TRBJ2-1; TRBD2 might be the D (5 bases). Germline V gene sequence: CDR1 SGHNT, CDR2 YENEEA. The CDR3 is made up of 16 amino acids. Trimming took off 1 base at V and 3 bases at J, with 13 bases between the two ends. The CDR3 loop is CASSLGGLAGYNEQFF. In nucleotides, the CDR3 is TGTGCCAGCAGCTTAGGTGGGCTAGCAGGCTACAATGAGCAGTTCTTC.

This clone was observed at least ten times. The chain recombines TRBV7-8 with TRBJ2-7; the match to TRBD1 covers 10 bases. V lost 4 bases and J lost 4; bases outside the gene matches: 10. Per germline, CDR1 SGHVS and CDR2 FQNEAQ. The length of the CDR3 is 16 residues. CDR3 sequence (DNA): TGTGCCAGCAGCTCCTGGACAGGGGGTACGTTATACGAGCAGTACTTC. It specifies CASSSWTGGTLYEQYF.

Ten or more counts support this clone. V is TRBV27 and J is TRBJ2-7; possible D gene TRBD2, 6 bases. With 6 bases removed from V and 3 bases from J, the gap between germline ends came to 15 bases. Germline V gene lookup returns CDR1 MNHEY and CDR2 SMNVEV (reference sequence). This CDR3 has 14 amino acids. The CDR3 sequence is CASSLGGEVYEQYF. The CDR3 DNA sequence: TGTGCCAGCAGCCTGGGGGGTGAGGTCTACGAGCAGTACTTC.

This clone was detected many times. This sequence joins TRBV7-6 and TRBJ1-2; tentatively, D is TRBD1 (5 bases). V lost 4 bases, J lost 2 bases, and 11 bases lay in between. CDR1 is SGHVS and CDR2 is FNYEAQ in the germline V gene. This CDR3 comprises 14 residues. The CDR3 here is CASSSQGGNYGYTF. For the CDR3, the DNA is TGTGCCAGCAGCTCCCAGGGAGGGAACTATGGCTACACCTTC.

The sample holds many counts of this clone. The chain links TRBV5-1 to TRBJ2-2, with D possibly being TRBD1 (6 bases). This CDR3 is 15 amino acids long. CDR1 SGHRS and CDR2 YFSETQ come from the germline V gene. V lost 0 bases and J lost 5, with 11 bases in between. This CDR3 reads CASSLGNRVTGELFF. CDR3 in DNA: TGCGCCAGCAGCTTGGGCAACAGGGTTACCGGGGAGCTGTTTTTT. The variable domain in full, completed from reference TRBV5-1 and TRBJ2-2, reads KAGVTQTPRYLIKTRGQQVTLSCSPISGHRSVSWYQQTPGQGLQFLFEYFSETQRNKGNFPGRFSGRQFSNSRSEMNVSTLELGDSALYLCASSLGNRVTGELFFGEGSRLTVL.

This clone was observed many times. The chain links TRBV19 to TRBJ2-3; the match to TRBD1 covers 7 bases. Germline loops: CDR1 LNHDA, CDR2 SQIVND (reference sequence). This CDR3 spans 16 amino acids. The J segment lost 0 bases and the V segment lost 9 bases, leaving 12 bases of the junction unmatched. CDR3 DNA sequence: TGTGCCAGCTCCGGGACAGACGAGGCTAGCACAGATACGCAGTATTTT. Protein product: CASSGTDEASTDTQYF.

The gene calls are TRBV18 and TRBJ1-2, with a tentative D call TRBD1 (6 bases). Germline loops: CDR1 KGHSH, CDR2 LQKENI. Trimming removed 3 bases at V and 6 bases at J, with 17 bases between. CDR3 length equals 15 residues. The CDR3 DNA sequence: TGTGCCAGCTCACCTGAGACAGGCTCGAGGAATGGCTACACCTTC. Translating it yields CASSPETGSRNGYTF.

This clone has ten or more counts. CDR3 sequence: CASRLARGQFYEQYF. DNA of the CDR3: TGTGCAAGTCGCTTAGCGCGGGGACAGTTCTACGAGCAGTACTTC. The V and J genes are TRBV12-2 and TRBJ2-7; the D segment call TRBD1 is taken from the table without a DNA check. TRBV12-2 is designated a pseudogene. This CDR3 comprises 15 residues.

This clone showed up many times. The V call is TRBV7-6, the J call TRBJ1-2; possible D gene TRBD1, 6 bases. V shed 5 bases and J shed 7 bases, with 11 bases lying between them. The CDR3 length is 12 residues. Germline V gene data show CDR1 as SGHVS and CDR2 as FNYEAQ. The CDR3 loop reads CASSADRSGYTF. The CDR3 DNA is TGTGCCAGCAGCGCAGACAGGAGTGGCTACACCTTC.

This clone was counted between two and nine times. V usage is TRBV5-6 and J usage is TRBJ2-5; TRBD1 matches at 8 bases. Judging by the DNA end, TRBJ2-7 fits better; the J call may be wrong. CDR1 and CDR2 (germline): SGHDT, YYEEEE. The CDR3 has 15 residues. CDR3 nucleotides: TGTGCCAGCAGCTTTCCCGGGACAGGATACTACGAGCAGTACTTC. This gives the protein CASSFPGTGYYEQYF.

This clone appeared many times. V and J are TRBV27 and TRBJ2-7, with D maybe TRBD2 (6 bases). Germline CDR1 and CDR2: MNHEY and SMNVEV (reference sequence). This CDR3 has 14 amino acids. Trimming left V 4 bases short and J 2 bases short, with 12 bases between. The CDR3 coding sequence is TGTGCCAGCAGTTACCAGCGGGCCACCTACGAGCAGTACTTC. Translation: CASSYQRATYEQYF.

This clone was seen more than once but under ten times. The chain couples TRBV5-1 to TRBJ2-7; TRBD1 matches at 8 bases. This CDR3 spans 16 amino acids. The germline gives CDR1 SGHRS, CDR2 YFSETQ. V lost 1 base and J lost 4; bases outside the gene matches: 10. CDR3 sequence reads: CASSLPTGGTSYEQYF. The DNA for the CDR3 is TGCGCCAGCAGCTTGCCTACAGGGGGAACTAGTTACGAGCAGTACTTC.

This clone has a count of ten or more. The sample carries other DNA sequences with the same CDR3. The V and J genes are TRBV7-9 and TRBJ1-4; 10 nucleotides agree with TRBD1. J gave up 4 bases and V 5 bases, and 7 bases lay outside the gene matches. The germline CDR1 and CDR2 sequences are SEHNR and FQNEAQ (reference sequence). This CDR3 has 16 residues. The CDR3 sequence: CASSAGTGDFNEKLFF. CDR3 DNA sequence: TGTGCCAGCAGCGCCGGGACAGGGGACTTTAATGAAAAACTGTTTTTT.

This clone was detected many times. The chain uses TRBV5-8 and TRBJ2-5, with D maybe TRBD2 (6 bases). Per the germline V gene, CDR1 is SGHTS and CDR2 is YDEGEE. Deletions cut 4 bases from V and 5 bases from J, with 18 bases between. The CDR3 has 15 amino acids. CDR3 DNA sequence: TGTGCCAGCAGCAGCACCGCGGGACGAGGGGAGACCCAGTACTTC. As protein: CASSSTAGRGETQYF.

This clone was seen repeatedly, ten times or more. Written as DNA, the CDR3 is TGCGCCAGCAGCTTGGCAGCGGGGGGGGAAGAGACCCAGTACTTC. Translation: CASSLAAGGEETQYF. V is TRBV5-1 and J is TRBJ2-5; TRBD2 matches 10 bases. CDR3 length equals 15 residues. From germline, CDR1 is SGHRS and CDR2 YFSETQ. Germline trimming cut 0 bases from V and 3 bases from J; bases unmatched to any gene: 2.